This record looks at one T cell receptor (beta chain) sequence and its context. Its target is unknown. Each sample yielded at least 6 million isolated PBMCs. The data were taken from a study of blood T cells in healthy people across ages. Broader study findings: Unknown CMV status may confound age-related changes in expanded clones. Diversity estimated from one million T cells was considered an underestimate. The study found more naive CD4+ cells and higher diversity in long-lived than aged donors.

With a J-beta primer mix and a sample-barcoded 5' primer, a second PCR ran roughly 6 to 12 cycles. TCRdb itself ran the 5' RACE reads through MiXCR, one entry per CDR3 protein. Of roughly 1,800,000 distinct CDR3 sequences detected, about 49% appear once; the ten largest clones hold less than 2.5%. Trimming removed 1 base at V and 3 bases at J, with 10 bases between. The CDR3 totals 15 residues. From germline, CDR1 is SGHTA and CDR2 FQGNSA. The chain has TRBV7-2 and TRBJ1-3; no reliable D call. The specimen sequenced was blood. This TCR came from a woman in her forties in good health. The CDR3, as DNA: TGTGCCAGCAGCTTAGGTCCGCAGGTTGGAAACACCATATATTTT. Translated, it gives CASSLGPQVGNTIYF. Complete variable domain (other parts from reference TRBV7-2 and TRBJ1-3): GAGVSQSPSNKVTEKGKDVELRCDPISGHTALYWYRQSLGQGLEFLIYFQGNSAPDKSGLPSDRFSAERTGGSVSTLTIQRTQQEDSAVYLCASSLGPQVGNTIYFGEGSWLTVV.